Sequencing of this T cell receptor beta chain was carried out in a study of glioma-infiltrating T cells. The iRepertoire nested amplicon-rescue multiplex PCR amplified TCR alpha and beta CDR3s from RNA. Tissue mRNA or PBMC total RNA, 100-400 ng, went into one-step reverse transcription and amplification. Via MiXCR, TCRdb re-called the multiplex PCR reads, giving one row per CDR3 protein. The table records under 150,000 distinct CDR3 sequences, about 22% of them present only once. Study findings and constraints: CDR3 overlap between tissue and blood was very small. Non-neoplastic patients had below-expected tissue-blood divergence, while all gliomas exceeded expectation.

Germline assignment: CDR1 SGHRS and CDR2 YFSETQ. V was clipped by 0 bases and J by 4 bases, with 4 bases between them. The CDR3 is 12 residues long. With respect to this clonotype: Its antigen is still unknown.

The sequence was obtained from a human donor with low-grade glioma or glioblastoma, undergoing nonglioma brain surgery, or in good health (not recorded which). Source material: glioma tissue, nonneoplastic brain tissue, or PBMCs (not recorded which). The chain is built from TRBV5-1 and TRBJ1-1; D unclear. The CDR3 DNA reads TGCGCCAGCAGCTTGGTAGCCACTGAAGCTTTCTTT. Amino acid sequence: CASSLVATEAFF.